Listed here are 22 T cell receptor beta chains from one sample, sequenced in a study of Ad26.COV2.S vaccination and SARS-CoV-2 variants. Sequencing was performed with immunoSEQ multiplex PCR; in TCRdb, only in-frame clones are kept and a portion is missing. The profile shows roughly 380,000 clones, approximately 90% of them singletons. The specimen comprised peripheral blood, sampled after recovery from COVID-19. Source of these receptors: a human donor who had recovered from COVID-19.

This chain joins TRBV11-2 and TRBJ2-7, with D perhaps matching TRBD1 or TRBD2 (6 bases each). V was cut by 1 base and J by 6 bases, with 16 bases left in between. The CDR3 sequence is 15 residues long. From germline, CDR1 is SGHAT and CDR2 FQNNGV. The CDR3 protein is CASSLGDTRGIEQYF. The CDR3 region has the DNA TGTGCCAGCAGCTTAGGGGACACCCGCGGGATCGAGCAGTACTTC.

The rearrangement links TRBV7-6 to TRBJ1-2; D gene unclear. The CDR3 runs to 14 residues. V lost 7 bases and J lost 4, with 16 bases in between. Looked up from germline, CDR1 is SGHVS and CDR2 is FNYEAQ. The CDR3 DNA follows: TGTGCCAGCACCCGCCCGGGATGGGGCTATGGCTACACCTTC. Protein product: CASTRPGWGYGYTF. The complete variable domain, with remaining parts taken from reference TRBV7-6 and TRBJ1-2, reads GAGVSQSPRYKVTKRGQDVALRCDPISGHVSLYWYRQALGQGPEFLTYFNYEAQQDKSGLPNDRFSAERPEGSISTLTIQRTEQRDSAMYRCASTRPGWGYGYTFGSGTRLTVV.

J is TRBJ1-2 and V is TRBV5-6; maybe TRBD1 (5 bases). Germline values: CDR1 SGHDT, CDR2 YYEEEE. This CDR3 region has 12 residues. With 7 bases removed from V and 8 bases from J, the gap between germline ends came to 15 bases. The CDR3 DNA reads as TGTGCCAGCCTCCTGGGGCTGAGCGGCTACACCTTC. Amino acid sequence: CASLLGLSGYTF.

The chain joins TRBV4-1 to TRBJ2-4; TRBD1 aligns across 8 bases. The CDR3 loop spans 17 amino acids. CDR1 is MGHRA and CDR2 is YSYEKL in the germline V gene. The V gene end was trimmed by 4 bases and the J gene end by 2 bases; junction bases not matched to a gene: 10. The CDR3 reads CASSPPTGEVTKNIQYF. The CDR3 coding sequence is TGCGCCAGCAGCCCACCGACAGGGGAAGTGACCAAAAACATTCAGTACTTC.

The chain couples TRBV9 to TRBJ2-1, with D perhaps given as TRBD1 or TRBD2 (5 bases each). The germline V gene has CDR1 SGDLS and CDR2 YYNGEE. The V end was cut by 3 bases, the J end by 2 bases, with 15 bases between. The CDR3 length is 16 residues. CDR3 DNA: TGTGCCAGCAGCGAAAGCGGACATTCGACCTACAATGAGCAGTTCTTC. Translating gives CASSESGHSTYNEQFF.

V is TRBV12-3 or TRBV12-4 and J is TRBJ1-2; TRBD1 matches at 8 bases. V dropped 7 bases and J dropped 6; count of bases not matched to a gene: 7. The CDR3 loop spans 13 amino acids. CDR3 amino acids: CASTPQGADGYTF. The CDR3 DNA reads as TGTGCCAGCACCCCGCAGGGGGCGGATGGCTACACCTTC.

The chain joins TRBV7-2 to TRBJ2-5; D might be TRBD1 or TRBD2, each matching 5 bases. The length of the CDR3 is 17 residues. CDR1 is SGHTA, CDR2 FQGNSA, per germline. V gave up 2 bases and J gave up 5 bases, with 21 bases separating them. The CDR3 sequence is CASSLKGPTRQGETQYF. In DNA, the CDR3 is TGTGCCAGCAGCTTAAAGGGGCCTACTAGGCAGGGCGAGACCCAGTACTTC.

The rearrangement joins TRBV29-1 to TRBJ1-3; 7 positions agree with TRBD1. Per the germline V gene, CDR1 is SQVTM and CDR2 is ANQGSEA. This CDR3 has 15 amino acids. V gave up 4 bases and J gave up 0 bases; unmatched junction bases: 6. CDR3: CSVVGGRNSGNTIYF. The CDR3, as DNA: TGCAGCGTTGTAGGGGGCAGGAACTCTGGAAACACCATATATTTT. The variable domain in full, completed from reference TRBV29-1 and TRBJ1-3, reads SAVISQKPSRDICQRGTSLTIQCQVDSQVTMMFWYRQQPGQSLTLIATANQGSEATYESGFVIDKFPISRPNLTFSTLTVSNMSPEDSSIYLCSVVGGRNSGNTIYFGEGSWLTVV.

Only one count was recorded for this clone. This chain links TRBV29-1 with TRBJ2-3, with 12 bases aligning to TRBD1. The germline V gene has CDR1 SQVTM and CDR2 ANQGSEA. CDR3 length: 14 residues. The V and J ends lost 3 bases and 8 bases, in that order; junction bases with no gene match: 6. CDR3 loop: CSVDLGQGAGTQYF. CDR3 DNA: TGCAGCGTTGATTTGGGACAGGGGGCGGGTACGCAGTATTTT.

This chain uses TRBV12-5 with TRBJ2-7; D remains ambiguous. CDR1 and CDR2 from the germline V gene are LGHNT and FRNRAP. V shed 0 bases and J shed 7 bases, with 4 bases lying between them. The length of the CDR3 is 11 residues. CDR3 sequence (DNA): TGTGCTAGTGGTTTGGTTCTGGAGCAGTACTTC. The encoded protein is CASGLVLEQYF.

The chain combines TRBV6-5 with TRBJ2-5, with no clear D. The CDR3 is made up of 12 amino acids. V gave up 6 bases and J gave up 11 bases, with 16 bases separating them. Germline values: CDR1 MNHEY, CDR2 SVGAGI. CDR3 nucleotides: TGTGCCAGCAGGCATACTGGTACGACTCAGTACTTC. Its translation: CASRHTGTTQYF.

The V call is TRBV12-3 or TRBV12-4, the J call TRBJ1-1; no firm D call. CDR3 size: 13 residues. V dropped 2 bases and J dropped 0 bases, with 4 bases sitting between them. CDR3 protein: CASSLKLNTEAFF. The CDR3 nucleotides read TGTGCCAGCAGTTTAAAATTGAACACTGAAGCTTTCTTT.

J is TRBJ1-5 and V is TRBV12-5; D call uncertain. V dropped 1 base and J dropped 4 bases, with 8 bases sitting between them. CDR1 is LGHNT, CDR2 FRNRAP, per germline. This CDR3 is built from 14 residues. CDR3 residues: CASGLGQKNQPQHF. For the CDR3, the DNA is TGTGCTAGTGGTTTGGGCCAGAAAAATCAGCCCCAGCATTTT. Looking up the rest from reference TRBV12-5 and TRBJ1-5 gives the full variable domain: DARVTQTPRHKVTEMGQEVTMRCQPILGHNTVFWYRQTMMQGLELLAYFRNRAPLDDSGMPKDRFSAEMPDATLATLKIQPSEPRDSAVYFCASGLGQKNQPQHFGDGTRLSIL.

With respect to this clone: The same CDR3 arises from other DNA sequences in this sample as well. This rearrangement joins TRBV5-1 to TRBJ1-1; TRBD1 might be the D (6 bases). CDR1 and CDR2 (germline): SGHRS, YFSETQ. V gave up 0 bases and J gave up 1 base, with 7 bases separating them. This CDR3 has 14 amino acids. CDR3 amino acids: CASSLEGGNTEAFF. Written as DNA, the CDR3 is TGCGCCAGCAGCTTGGAAGGGGGGAACACTGAAGCTTTCTTT.

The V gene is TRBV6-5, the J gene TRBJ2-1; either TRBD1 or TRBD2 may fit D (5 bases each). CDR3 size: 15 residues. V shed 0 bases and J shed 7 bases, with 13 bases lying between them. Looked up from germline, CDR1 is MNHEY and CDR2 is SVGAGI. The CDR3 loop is CASSYSDGAGNEQFF. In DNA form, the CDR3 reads TGTGCCAGCAGTTACTCCGACGGGGCAGGGAATGAGCAGTTCTTC.

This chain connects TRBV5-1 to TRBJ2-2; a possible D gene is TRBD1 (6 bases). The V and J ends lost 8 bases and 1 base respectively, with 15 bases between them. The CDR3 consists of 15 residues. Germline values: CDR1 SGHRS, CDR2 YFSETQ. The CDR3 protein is CASLASGQNTGELFF. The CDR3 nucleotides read TGCGCCAGTTTGGCCTCGGGACAGAACACCGGGGAGCTGTTTTTT.

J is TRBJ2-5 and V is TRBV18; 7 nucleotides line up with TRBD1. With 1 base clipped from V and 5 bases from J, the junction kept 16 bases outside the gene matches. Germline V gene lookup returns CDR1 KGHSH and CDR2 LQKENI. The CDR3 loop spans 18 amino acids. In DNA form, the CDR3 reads TGTGCCAGCTCACCACTCCCACCACTGACAGGGCTCGTGGAGACCCAGTACTTC. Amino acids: CASSPLPPLTGLVETQYF.

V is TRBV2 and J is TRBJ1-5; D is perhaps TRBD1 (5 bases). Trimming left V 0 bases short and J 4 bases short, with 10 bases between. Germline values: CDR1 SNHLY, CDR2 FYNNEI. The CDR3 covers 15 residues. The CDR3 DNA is TGTGCCAGCAGTGAAGCGTGGGGGGGGAATCAGCCCCAGCATTTT. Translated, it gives CASSEAWGGNQPQHF.

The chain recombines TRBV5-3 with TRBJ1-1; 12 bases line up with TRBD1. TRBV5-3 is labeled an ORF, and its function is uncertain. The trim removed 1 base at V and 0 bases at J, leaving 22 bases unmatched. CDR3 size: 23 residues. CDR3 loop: CARSLWQRLGQGAFRGVNTEAFF. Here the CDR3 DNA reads TGTGCCAGAAGCTTGTGGCAACGGCTGGGACAGGGGGCATTCAGAGGGGTGAACACTGAAGCTTTCTTT.

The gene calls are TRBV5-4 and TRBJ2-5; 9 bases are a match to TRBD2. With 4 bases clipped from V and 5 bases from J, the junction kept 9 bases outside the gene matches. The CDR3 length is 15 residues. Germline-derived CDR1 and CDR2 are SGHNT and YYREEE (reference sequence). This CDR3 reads CASSPSGGTLETQYF. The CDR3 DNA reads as TGTGCCAGCAGCCCGAGCGGGGGGACTTTGGAGACCCAGTACTTC.

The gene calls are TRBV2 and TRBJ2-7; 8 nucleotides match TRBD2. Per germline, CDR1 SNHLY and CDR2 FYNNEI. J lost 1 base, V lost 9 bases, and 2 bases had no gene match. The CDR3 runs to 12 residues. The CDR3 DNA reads TGTGCCAGTAGCGGGGAGTCCTACGAGCAGTACTTC. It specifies CASSGESYEQYF.

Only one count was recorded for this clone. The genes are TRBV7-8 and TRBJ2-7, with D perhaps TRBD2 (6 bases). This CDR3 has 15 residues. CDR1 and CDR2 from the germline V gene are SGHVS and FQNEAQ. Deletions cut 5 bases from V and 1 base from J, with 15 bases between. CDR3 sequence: CASSPRDSGSYEQYF. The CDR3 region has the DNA TGTGCCAGCAGCCCCCGGGACTCTGGGTCCTACGAGCAGTACTTC.